This T cell receptor beta chain emerged from a study of T-cell memory formation after mild COVID-19. As for the study in general: TCR clusters mostly belonged to single donors.

General study points: Most CD4+ clones that shrank were in CM and EM, while CD8+ ones turned up in EMRA. A balance of CD4 and CD8 characterized clones contracting day 15 to 85, whereas later expanders leaned CD4+. The appearance of some responding clones in pre-infection memory suggested that cross-reactive memory joined.

Regarding this clonotype: Its specificity is not known.

Each CDR3 protein gets one entry after TCRdb re-called the 5' RACE reads with MiXCR. Here the sample spans approximately 210,000 distinct CDR3 sequences, approximately 10% being singletons. With V trimmed by 5 bases and J by 5 bases, 9 bases remained unmatched. Germline V gene sequence: CDR1 DFQATT, CDR2 SNEGSKA (reference sequence). The length of the CDR3 is 14 residues. Sequencing input: PBMCs or a T cell subset sorted from them (not recorded which). This receptor was taken from a man younger than 30 who had mild COVID-19 (a few samples of this study predate the infection). Cell type and time point are not known. The rearrangement joins TRBV20-1 to TRBJ2-4; 7 nucleotides match TRBD1. CDR3 sequence (DNA): TGCAGTGCTCGTTCCGGGACAGTACAAAACATTCAGTACTTC. It is translated as CSARSGTVQNIQYF.